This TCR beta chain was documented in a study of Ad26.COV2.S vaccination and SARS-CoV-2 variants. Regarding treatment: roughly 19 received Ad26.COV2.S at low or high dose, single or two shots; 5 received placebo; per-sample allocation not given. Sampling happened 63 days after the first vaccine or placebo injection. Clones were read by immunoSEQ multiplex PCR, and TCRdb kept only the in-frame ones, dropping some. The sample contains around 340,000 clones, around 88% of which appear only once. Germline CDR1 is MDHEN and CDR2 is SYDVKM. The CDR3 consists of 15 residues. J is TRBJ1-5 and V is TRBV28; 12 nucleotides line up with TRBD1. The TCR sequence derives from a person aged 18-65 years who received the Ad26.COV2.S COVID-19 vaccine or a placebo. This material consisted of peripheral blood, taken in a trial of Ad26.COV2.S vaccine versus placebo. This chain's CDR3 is CVTSAGTGGGQPQHF. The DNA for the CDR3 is TGTGTCACATCCGCCGGGACAGGGGGCGGTCAGCCCCAGCATTTT.